This TCR beta chain was sequenced for a study of long-term antiretroviral therapy in people with HIV. For this clone: The target antigen is unknown.

Unmatched junction bases numbered 5, after V lost 0 bases and J lost 3 bases. CDR1 and CDR2 (germline): SGHNT, YYREEE (reference sequence). The CDR3 runs to 16 residues. General study results and limits: Transplant-donor-level diversity was not reached after ART, though diversity increased. Pre-ART clonal expansion yielded clones that dominated the repertoire at all time points.

Researchers report immunoSEQ v3.0 was run at survey level. Sequencing targeted roughly 35,000-50,000 T-cell genomes per sample. Sequencing was performed with immunoSEQ multiplex PCR; in TCRdb, only in-frame clones are kept and a portion is missing. Among 15,000 to 20,000 clones listed, about four fifths were seen once. Each donor provided at least one pre-ART PBMC sample and at least two post-ART PBMC samples. This sample comprised unsorted PBMCs, obtained just before starting antiretroviral therapy. This receptor was taken from a man in his forties or fifties with HIV. V gene TRBV5-4 combines with J gene TRBJ2-2; 7 bases match TRBD2. DNA of the CDR3: TGTGCCAGCAGCTTGGGGAGCGGGACCGACACCGGGGAGCTGTTTTTT. Encoded protein: CASSLGSGTDTGELFF. The variable domain in full, completed from reference TRBV5-4 and TRBJ2-2, reads ETGVTQSPTHLIKTRGQQVTLRCSSQSGHNTVSWYQQALGQGPQFIFQYYREEENGRGNFPPRFSGLQFPNYSSELNVNALELDDSALYLCASSLGSGTDTGELFFGEGSRLTVL.